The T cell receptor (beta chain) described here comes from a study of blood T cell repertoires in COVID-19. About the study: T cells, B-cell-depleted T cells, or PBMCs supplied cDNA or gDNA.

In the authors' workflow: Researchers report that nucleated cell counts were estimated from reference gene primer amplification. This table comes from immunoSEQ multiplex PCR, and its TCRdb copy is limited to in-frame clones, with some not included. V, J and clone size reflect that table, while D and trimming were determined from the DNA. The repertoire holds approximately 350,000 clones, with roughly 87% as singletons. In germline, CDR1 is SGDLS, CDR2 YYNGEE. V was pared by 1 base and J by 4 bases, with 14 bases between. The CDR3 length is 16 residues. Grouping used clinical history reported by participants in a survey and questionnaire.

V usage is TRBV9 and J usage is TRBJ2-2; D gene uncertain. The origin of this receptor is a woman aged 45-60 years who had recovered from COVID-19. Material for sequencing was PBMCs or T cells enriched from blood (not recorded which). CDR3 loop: CASSVSAALGTGELFF. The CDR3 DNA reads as TGTGCCAGCAGCGTAAGTGCGGCCCTTGGCACCGGGGAGCTGTTTTTT.